This TCR beta chain stems from a study of blood T cell repertoires in COVID-19. The data were produced by immunoSEQ multiplex PCR, yet TCRdb's version contains in-frame clones alone and is incomplete. Here the sample spans 100,000 to 150,000 clones, around 89% being singletons. Germline V gene lookup returns CDR1 MNHEY and CDR2 SVGAGI. Trimming took 8 bases from V and 0 from J, leaving 13 bases between them. The CDR3 is made up of 14 amino acids. V usage is TRBV6-5 and J usage is TRBJ1-2, with D perhaps TRBD1 (6 bases). Sequencing was performed on peripheral blood. This TCR came from a man in his sixties with COVID-19, enrolled during active disease. In nucleotides, the CDR3 is TGTGCCAGCGCTGAGGGGGGGACTAACTATGGCTACACCTTC. This sequence encodes CASAEGGTNYGYTF.